This is a list of T cell receptor beta chains from one sample in a study of CD8 T cells in Susac syndrome. TCRdb recomputed calls from the immunoSEQ multiplex PCR reads with MiXCR, one row per CDR3 protein. This sample carries roughly 150,000 distinct CDR3 sequences, around 92% of them seen once, and the ten largest clones take approximately 0.075%. What was sequenced was CD4+ T cells from PBMCs. The source is a human donor in good health. CDR3s include the opening cysteine and the closing phenylalanine or tryptophan. D genes are given only for firm matches. The size field is filled for only some rows; it gives once, few, many or a size class.

size,V,D,J,CDR3,DNA
few,TRBV7-9,TRBD2,TRBJ2-7,CASSLGREPYEQYF,TGTGCCAGCAGCTTAGGGCGGGAGCCCTACGAGCAGTACTTC
NA,TRBV20-1,NA,TRBJ1-2,CSASGEANYGYTF,TGCAGTGCTAGTGGGGAGGCGAACTATGGCTACACCTTC
NA,TRBV11-2,TRBD1,TRBJ2-2,CASSSGQGNAGELFF,TGTGCCAGCAGCTCCGGACAGGGGAATGCCGGGGAGCTGTTTTTT
NA,TRBV4-2,TRBD2,TRBJ2-4,CASSQDRRGAKNIQYF,TGTGCCAGCAGCCAAGATAGGCGGGGGGCCAAAAACATTCAGTACTTC
NA,TRBV6-2/TRBV6-3,NA,TRBJ1-5,CASSPHRDGFFNQPQHF,TGTGCCAGCAGTCCCCACAGGGATGGGTTTTTCAATCAGCCCCAGCATTTT
NA,TRBV7-9,TRBD2,TRBJ2-5,CASSRGGEETQYF,TGTGCCAGCAGCCGGGGGGGGGAAGAGACCCAGTACTTC
NA,TRBV29-1,NA,TRBJ1-2,CSVDPTNYGYTF,TGCAGCGTTGATCCCACTAACTATGGCTACACCTTC
NA,TRBV7-9,NA,TRBJ2-5,CASSFGVGASETQYF,TGTGCCAGCAGCTTTGGAGTGGGGGCCTCAGAGACCCAGTACTTC
NA,TRBV2,TRBD1,TRBJ1-2,CASSGGPGGLYGYTF,TGTGCCAGCAGTGGTGGCCCAGGGGGACTCTATGGCTACACCTTC
NA,TRBV5-1,NA,TRBJ2-1,CASSLFAGAGNEQFF,TGCGCCAGCAGCTTGTTTGCGGGGGCCGGCAATGAGCAGTTCTTC
NA,TRBV9,TRBD2,TRBJ2-1,CASSGGGSGSNEQFF,TGTGCCAGCAGCGGGGGGGGTAGCGGGAGCAATGAGCAGTTCTTC
NA,TRBV10-3,NA,TRBJ1-2,CAISPTEDYGYTF,TGTGCCATCAGCCCGACAGAAGACTATGGCTACACCTTC
NA,TRBV19,NA,TRBJ1-6,CASTTTDSSYNSPLHF,TGTGCCAGTACCACGACAGACAGCTCCTATAATTCACCCCTCCACTTT
few,TRBV10-1,TRBD1,TRBJ2-5,CASSRTGSQETQYF,TGCGCCAGCTCTCGGACAGGTTCTCAAGAGACCCAGTACTTC
NA,TRBV9,NA,TRBJ2-5,CASSVVGAETQYF,TGTGCCAGCAGCGTAGTCGGAGCTGAGACCCAGTACTTC
NA,TRBV5-1,NA,TRBJ1-6,CASSLGWTQPSPLHF,TGCGCCAGCAGCTTAGGATGGACGCAGCCTTCACCCCTCCACTTT
NA,TRBV20-1,NA,TRBJ1-2,CSASGSYGYTF,TGCAGTGCTAGCGGGAGCTATGGCTACACCTTC
NA,TRBV11-3,NA,TRBJ2-5,CASSFSQGGTQYF,TGTGCCAGCAGCTTCTCACAGGGAGGGACCCAGTACTTC
NA,TRBV29-1,NA,TRBJ1-1,CSAYRPRDGRNTEAFF,TGCAGCGCCTATAGGCCCAGGGACGGAAGGAACACTGAAGCTTTCTTT
NA,TRBV7-2,NA,TRBJ2-5,CASSPRQPLRETQYF,TGTGCCAGCAGCCCTAGACAGCCCCTGAGAGAGACCCAGTACTTC
NA,TRBV28,TRBD1,TRBJ1-3,CASSSRTGRSGNTIYF,TGTGCCAGCAGTTCCCGGACAGGCCGGTCTGGAAACACCATATATTTT
NA,TRBV7-2,NA,TRBJ2-4,CASSPRGIAKNIQYF,TGTGCCAGCAGCCCTCGAGGCATAGCCAAAAACATTCAGTACTTC
NA,TRBV6-5,NA,TRBJ1-2,CASSYSRVWGGNYGYTF,TGTGCCAGCAGTTACTCGAGGGTTTGGGGGGGTAACTATGGCTACACCTTC
NA,TRBV28,NA,TRBJ2-7,CASSLGVPVMEQYF,TGTGCCAGCAGTTTAGGGGTGCCAGTGATGGAGCAGTACTTC
NA,TRBV2,NA,TRBJ2-5,CASKQDFQETQYF,TGTGCCAGCAAGCAGGACTTCCAAGAGACCCAGTACTTC
NA,TRBV18,TRBD1,TRBJ1-4,CASSTEQGTSNEKLFF,TGTGCCAGCTCGACCGAACAGGGGACGAGTAATGAAAAACTGTTTTTT
NA,TRBV5-1,NA,TRBJ1-2,CASNSGQSIYGYTF,TGCGCCAGCAACTCCGGACAGTCCATTTATGGCTACACCTTC